Following are 5 T cell receptor beta chains from one sample sequenced in a study of blood T cell repertoires in COVID-19 (dated by TCRdb to the early 2020s). Library prep was done by the immunoSEQ multiplex PCR assay. Imported from immuneACCESS, the table was reduced by TCRdb to in-frame sequences with V and J called. These copies leave out some clones; in studies compared against another copy, an unresolved V gene accounts for under half, and the cause of the remainder is not known. For this sample the table gives 60,000 to 80,000 clones, of which around 82% were detected only once. Of the sample, 8.8% falls within the top ten clones. What was sequenced was peripheral blood. Source of these receptors: a man in his fifties or sixties with active COVID-19.

This chain uses TRBV28 with TRBJ1-2; no firm D call. V lost 7 bases to trimming and J lost 0 bases, with 18 bases between them. The CDR3 spans 16 residues. Germline V CDR1 and CDR2: MDHEN, SYDVKM. The CDR3 reads CASTRGRGRANYGYTF. The CDR3 region has the DNA TGTGCCAGCACCCGAGGTCGAGGTCGAGCTAACTATGGCTACACCTTC.

This clone occurred once. The rearrangement joins TRBV18 to TRBJ1-5; D is undetermined. The CDR3 sequence is 16 residues long. Between the trimmed V and J ends, which lost 3 bases and 0 bases, there was a span of 12 bases. Germline V gene data show CDR1 as KGHSH and CDR2 as LQKENI. Here the CDR3 DNA reads TGTGCCAGCTCACCGGTGTTCGGGGATAGCAATCAGCCCCAGCATTTT. This gives the protein CASSPVFGDSNQPQHF.

The chain uses TRBV5-7 and TRBJ1-5; D is unresolved. TRBV5-7 is an ORF, with its function uncertain. This CDR3 is 15 amino acids long. V was shortened by 0 bases and J by 0 bases, with 7 bases between the two germline ends. The DNA for the CDR3 is TGTGCCAGCAGCTTGGTCACTTATAGCAATCAGCCCCAGCATTTT. The encoded protein is CASSLVTYSNQPQHF.

The chain links TRBV2 to TRBJ2-1; 8 bases agree with TRBD2. The J segment lost 4 bases and the V segment lost 5 bases, leaving 13 bases of the junction unmatched. The CDR3 extends over 17 amino acids. The germline V gene encodes CDR1 SNHLY and CDR2 FYNNEI. As DNA, the CDR3 is TGTGCCAGCAGTTATTCCGGACGGCGGGGGGTTTACAATGAGCAGTTCTTC. Protein: CASSYSGRRGVYNEQFF. The entire variable domain, with the rest obtained from reference TRBV2 and TRBJ2-1, is as follows: EPEVTQTPSHQVTQMGQEVILRCVPISNHLYFYWYRQILGQKVEFLVSFYNNEISEKSEIFDDQFSVERPDGSNFTLKIRSTKLEDSAMYFCASSYSGRRGVYNEQFFGPGTRLTVL.

This chain joins TRBV29-1 and TRBJ2-1; D is unclear. Germline CDR1 SQVTM, CDR2 ANQGSEA. The ends were cut back, 3 bases at V and 5 bases at J, with 2 bases in the middle. The CDR3 covers 10 residues. The CDR3 loop is CSVDNNEQFF. The CDR3 nucleotides are TGCAGCGTTGATAACAATGAGCAGTTCTTC.